This T cell receptor (beta chain) appears in the sequencing data of a study of T-cell reconstitution after alpha-beta-depleted transplantation in children. Comments on this clonotype: The antigen is unknown.

The V gene lost 4 bases and the J gene lost 10 bases, with 17 bases spanning the gap. The CDR3 extends over 13 amino acids. Germline-derived CDR1 and CDR2 are SEHNR and FQNEAQ (reference sequence). Unique molecular identifiers were incorporated during preparation of the TCRbeta library. Each CDR3 protein is one row after TCRdb ran MiXCR on the PCR reads. The sample carries 800,000 to 1,000,000 distinct CDR3 sequences, roughly 31% recorded once. Whole-study results and caveats: From newly produced T cells came most of the T-cell counts and diversity one year after transplant. Surviving recipient T cells and thymic progenitors accounted for the high day-60 TCRbeta diversity observed in some patients. Several hundred expanded graft clones reportedly supplied alpha-beta T cells about two months after transplant.

The TCR was taken from a boy under two years old who had a stem cell transplant for SCID, so the T cells may come from the graft donor. The rearrangement uses TRBV7-9 and TRBJ2-7; no definite D call. The sample consisted of PBMCs, mostly from graft donor cells, taken 360 days after TCRalphabeta/CD19-depleted stem cell transplant. For the CDR3, the DNA is TGTGCCAGCAGCTCCACCCTAGGTGGGAACCAGTACTTC. Translated: CASSSTLGGNQYF.